Listed below are T cell receptor beta chains from one sample, sequenced in a study of Graves' ophthalmopathy and Graves' hyperthyroidism. TCRdb ran MiXCR on the multiplex PCR reads and lists one entry per CDR3 protein. The sample includes 200,000 to 250,000 distinct CDR3 sequences, 20% to 25% of them seen just once. Source material: peripheral blood. The receptors derive from a woman aged 45 to 65 with Graves' ophthalmopathy. The CDR3 runs from the conserved cysteine through the conserved F or W. The order of the fields is CDR3 protein, D gene, V gene. D genes are given only for firm matches.

CASSLAGTGSTGELFF TRBD1 TRBV7-7
CASSMGQGNYGYTF TRBD1 TRBV19
CASSPGQIVQYF TRBD1 TRBV5-1
CASSYTGNSNQPQHF . TRBV2
CASTSLSGGDPTDTQYF TRBD2 TRBV11-2
CSARMIGGGELFF . TRBV20-1
CASSPGGLAVQYF TRBD2 TRBV9
CASRKNPWPGGGSTGELFF TRBD1 TRBV5-1
CAWRIPTAELIYGYTF . TRBV30
CASTPETEPYGYTF . TRBV19
CASSEATNTGELFF . TRBV6-1
CASSEGGGWRYEQYF . TRBV2
CASSLEQGGQPQHF . TRBV28
CASSEPNRRRTEAFF . TRBV6-1
CASSSLQGRGGNTIYF . TRBV12-3/TRBV12-4
CSGVEEYEQYF . TRBV29-1
CASSVGNSGVQETQYF TRBD2 TRBV9
CASSLTGTHTEAFF . TRBV27
CASLSGAGGGHEQYF . TRBV12-3/TRBV12-4
CSVEAITYEQYF . TRBV29-1
CASSLDSYQETQYF . TRBV28
CASSLRGSTMNTEAFF . TRBV5-1
CATSDPGQGSSTGELFF TRBD1 TRBV24-1
CSARGLGISYEQYF . TRBV20-1
CASSEGTGRGNTIYF TRBD1 TRBV6-1
CASRSRGGGNTIYF . TRBV6-1
CASSDPRGRGGETQYF . TRBV28
CASSFPNTEAFF . TRBV7-9
CASSGSIGALSGYTF . TRBV6-1
CASSPQLAGTGELFF TRBD2 TRBV3-1